This passage covers 32 T cell receptor beta chains from one sample sequenced in a study of identical twins (dated by TCRdb to 2015 to 2016). The method behind the library was 5' RACE. The reads were generated on an Illumina HiSeq 2000. TCRdb redid the processing of the public reads, applying fastp at Q25 and MiXCR, and retained in-frame beta chains. Each CDR3 protein appears once, grouped with its most common genes and DNA. The sample table records 1.5 million to 2 million distinct CDR3 sequences; less than 40% of these occur just once. The leading ten clones occupy 0.27% of the sample. The sample taken for sequencing was cord blood. These receptor sequences come from a newborn girl in good health.

This chain links TRBV20-1 with TRBJ1-6; no reliable D call. V lost 3 bases to trimming and J lost 0 bases, with 9 bases between them. Per the germline V gene, CDR1 is DFQATT and CDR2 is SNEGSKA (reference sequence). This CDR3 is 15 amino acids long. CDR3 DNA sequence: TGCAGTGCTAGTCCGGGAAGCTCCTATAATTCACCCCTCCACTTT. This encodes CSASPGSSYNSPLHF.

This rearrangement joins TRBV3-1 to TRBJ2-3; 8 bases match TRBD2. The CDR3 spans 16 residues. Germline CDR1 reads LGHDT; CDR2 reads YNNKEL (reference sequence). V shed 3 bases, J shed 3 bases, and the junction held 8 bases outside the gene matches. CDR3 coding DNA: TGTGCCAGCAGCCAGGCCCCGGGGGGGCCGACAGATACGCAGTATTTT. Translated, it gives CASSQAPGGPTDTQYF.

Concerning this clonotype: Compared with germline, one end of the junction differs, possibly owing to a read error. The chain couples TRBV6-6 to TRBJ1-6; D is perhaps TRBD1 (5 bases). Germline V gives CDR1 MNHNY, CDR2 SVGAGI (reference sequence). This CDR3 contains 15 residues. The chain's CDR3 is CASSNRDVYNPPLHF. The DNA for the CDR3 is TGTGCCAGCAGCAACCGGGACGTCTATAATCCACCCCTCCACTTT.

This clonotype occurred many times. One junction end does not reproduce the germline sequence, and a read error may be involved. The chain links TRBV9 to TRBJ2-1; D unclear. Germline CDR1 SGDLS, CDR2 YYNGEE. The CDR3 spans 13 residues. The CDR3 DNA sequence: TGTGCCAGCAGTGTAGACCCTTACAATGAGCAGTTCTTC. It is translated as CASSVDPYNEQFF.

On this clonotype: Germline is not matched at one junction end, which may reflect a read error. The chain has TRBV3-1 and TRBJ2-3; TRBD1 might be the D (7 bases). CDR1 is LGHDT, CDR2 YNNKEL, per germline (reference sequence). This CDR3 comprises 18 residues. CDR3 protein: CASSQDPPTGTLTVTQYF. The CDR3 DNA follows: TGTGCCAGCAGCCAAGACCCGCCGACAGGGACTCTCACAGTTACGCAGTATTTT.

This clonotype has at least ten counts. The V and J genes are TRBV24-1 and TRBJ1-2; D gene unclear. The CDR3 has 13 residues. Trimming stripped 3 bases from V and 4 bases from J, with 8 bases between. The germline V gene encodes CDR1 KGHDR and CDR2 SFDVKD. As DNA, the CDR3 is TGTGCCACCAGTGATCCAGGCGTCTATGGCTACACCTTC. Translation: CATSDPGVYGYTF.

This clonotype was observed a few times. J is TRBJ2-1 and V is TRBV6-6; perhaps TRBD1 as D (6 bases). Germline assignment: CDR1 MNHNY and CDR2 SVGAGI (reference sequence). Trimming pared 2 bases from V and 2 bases from J, leaving 13 bases between. The CDR3 has 16 residues. Here the CDR3 reads CASSYGGTLTYNEQFF. The CDR3 DNA reads TGTGCCAGCAGTTACGGGGGCACACTAACCTACAATGAGCAGTTCTTC.

The V call is TRBV12-3 or TRBV12-4, the J call TRBJ2-3; D is ambiguous. Deletions cut 6 bases from V and 4 bases from J, with 8 bases between. The CDR3 loop spans 12 amino acids. The CDR3 nucleotides are TGTGCCAGCAGGAACAGCGCAGATACGCAGTATTTT. It specifies CASRNSADTQYF.

This clonotype was found once. The J gene is TRBJ2-7, the V gene TRBV27; 7 bases map to TRBD2. CDR3 length equals 16 residues. CDR1 and CDR2 (germline): MNHEY, SMNVEV (reference sequence). Trimming at V came to 7 bases and at J to 7 bases, leaving 19 bases not matched to a gene. This chain's CDR3 is CASNPQAGRTYNEQYF. In nucleotides, the CDR3 is TGTGCCAGCAACCCCCAAGCGGGACGTACCTACAATGAGCAGTACTTC.

This clonotype was counted between two and nine times. The chain links TRBV29-1 to TRBJ2-7; 11 bases align to TRBD2. The CDR3 has 16 residues. V shed 7 bases and J 0 bases; nucleotides not matched to a gene: 11. CDR1 and CDR2 (germline): SQVTM, ANQGSEA. The CDR3 DNA reads as TGCAGCGCATCCGGGACTAGCGGATTCAGCTCCTACGAGCAGTACTTC. Protein sequence: CSASGTSGFSSYEQYF.

As concerns this clonotype: This may be a read error, as it is one base from a much larger clone. This chain uses TRBV28 with TRBJ2-5, with TRBD1 identical over 7 bases. Germline V gene sequence: CDR1 MDHEN, CDR2 SYDVKM. The CDR3 consists of 14 residues. The CDR3 nucleotides are TGTGCCAGCAGCTCGGACAGGTACTGGGAGACCCGGTACTTC. This sequence encodes CASSSDRYWETRYF.

The chain carries TRBV11-2 and TRBJ2-3; perhaps D is TRBD1 or TRBD2 (5 bases each). V was pared by 7 bases and J by 6 bases, with 17 bases between. There are 14 residues in the CDR3. Per the germline V gene, CDR1 is SGHAT and CDR2 is FQNNGV. CDR3 in DNA: TGTGCCAGCACCCATCGCAGAGGGGTGGATACGCAGTATTTT. Translating it yields CASTHRRGVDTQYF.

This clonotype was seen only a few times. The genes are TRBV28 and TRBJ2-3; 12 nucleotides align to TRBD1. V lost 6 bases, J lost 4 bases, and 5 bases stayed unmatched. The length of the CDR3 is 15 residues. Germline V gene sequence: CDR1 MDHEN, CDR2 SYDVKM. The CDR3 protein is CASRGQGAHADTQYF. The CDR3 DNA sequence: TGTGCCAGCAGGGGACAGGGGGCGCACGCAGATACGCAGTATTTT.

This sequence joins TRBV18 and TRBJ2-2; D remains ambiguous. Germline V gene data show CDR1 as KGHSH and CDR2 as LQKENI. The CDR3 runs to 15 residues. Trimming removed 7 bases from V and 7 bases from J, with 19 bases in between. The chain's CDR3 is CASFPIGVPNGELFF. Here the CDR3 DNA reads TGTGCCAGCTTCCCGATCGGCGTCCCTAACGGGGAGCTGTTTTTT. Filled out from reference TRBV18 and TRBJ2-2, the complete variable domain reads NAGVMQNPRHLVRRRGQEARLRCSPMKGHSHVYWYRQLPEEGLKFMVYLQKENIIDESGMPKERFSAEFPKEGPSILRIQQVVRGDSAAYFCASFPIGVPNGELFFGEGSRLTVL.

This sequence joins TRBV4-2 and TRBJ2-1; TRBD1 matches at 7 bases. V lost 0 bases and J lost 8; bases outside the gene matches: 7. The CDR3 consists of 15 residues. Germline CDR1 and CDR2: LGHNA and YNFKEQ. CDR3 DNA sequence: TGTGCCAGCAGCCAAGATGTAGGGGGCCGCGATGAGCAGTTCTTC. Amino acid sequence: CASSQDVGGRDEQFF.

Notes on this clonotype: Germline and junction disagree at one end, which may indicate a read error. V usage is TRBV4-2 and J usage is TRBJ2-5; unclear D gene. The J call may not be correct, given that the DNA end is closer to TRBJ2-1. The CDR3 is 13 residues long. Germline CDR1 and CDR2: LGHNA and YNFKEQ. This chain's CDR3 is CACSQREQETQFF. The CDR3 region has the DNA TGTGCCTGCAGCCAAAGGGAACAAGAGACCCAGTTCTTC.

This chain's CDR3 is CSARSGGGGQETQYF. CDR3 sequence (DNA): TGCAGTGCTAGATCGGGAGGTGGGGGCCAAGAGACCCAGTACTTC. The genes are TRBV20-1 and TRBJ2-5; 7 bases fit TRBD2. The CDR3 runs 15 residues. V dropped 2 bases and J dropped 1; count of bases not matched to a gene: 7. CDR1 and CDR2 (germline): DFQATT, SNEGSKA (reference sequence).

This clonotype was seen only a few times. The rearrangement uses TRBV10-3 and TRBJ2-1; either TRBD1 or TRBD2 may supply D (5 bases each). Trimming took off 6 bases at V and 4 bases at J, with 19 bases between the two ends. The CDR3 extends over 16 amino acids. Germline V lookup: CDR1 ENHRY, CDR2 SYGVKD. In nucleotides, the CDR3 is TGTGCCATCAGGGACTCCGCCAGGGCGTTATACAATGAGCAGTTCTTC. This codes for CAIRDSARALYNEQFF.

Note on this clonotype: A single base separates this from a much larger clone, so it may be a read error. The chain carries TRBV12-3 or TRBV12-4 and TRBJ1-1; no clear D. Trimming took off 8 bases at V and 2 bases at J, with 12 bases between the two ends. The CDR3 is made up of 13 amino acids. CDR3 nucleotides: TGTGCCAGCGGCCCCTATCTAAACACTGAAGCTTTCTTT. It specifies CASGPYLNTEAFF.

This clonotype was seen a few times. V is TRBV5-4 and J is TRBJ2-3; 13 bases are a match to TRBD2. This CDR3 is built from 20 residues. The germline CDR1 and CDR2 sequences are SGHNT and YYREEE (reference sequence). Trimming at V came to 2 bases and at J to 2 bases, leaving 14 bases not matched to a gene. The DNA of the CDR3 is TGTGCCAGCAGCTTTTCAACTAGCGGGGGGGTGAATCTTCCCACAGATACGCAGTATTTT. Protein sequence: CASSFSTSGGVNLPTDTQYF.

The rearrangement links TRBV27 to TRBJ2-1; TRBD2 matches 7 bases. V was pared by 3 bases and J by 7 bases, with 6 bases of the junction left unmatched. The CDR3 runs to 14 residues. Germline V lookup: CDR1 MNHEY, CDR2 SMNVEV (reference sequence). The CDR3, as DNA: TGTGCCAGCAGTTTGCCGGGAGGTGGGAATGAGCAGTTCTTC. Its translation: CASSLPGGGNEQFF.

This clonotype was observed once. This CDR3 is missing its conserved last phenylalanine or tryptophan, likely due to a read error. The rearrangement joins TRBV6-1 to TRBJ1-2, with TRBD1 as a possible D gene (5 bases). Deletions cut 0 bases from V and 3 bases from J, with 8 bases between. This CDR3 is 14 amino acids long. In germline, CDR1 is MNHNS, CDR2 SASEGT. The CDR3 is CASSEADSHYGYTS. CDR3 nucleotide sequence: TGTGCCAGCAGTGAAGCAGACAGCCACTATGGCTACACCTCC.

This clonotype was observed at least ten times. V usage is TRBV10-3 and J usage is TRBJ2-3, with 11 bases identical to TRBD2. This CDR3 has 16 residues. The germline V gene has CDR1 ENHRY and CDR2 SYGVKD. V lost 5 bases and J lost 3; bases outside the gene matches: 7. CDR3 sequence (DNA): TGTGCCATCAGTTCCATTACTAGCGGGGGAACAGATACGCAGTATTTT. It translates to CAISSITSGGTDTQYF.

The rearrangement joins TRBV10-3 to TRBJ2-1; TRBD2 matches at 14 bases. This CDR3 has 16 amino acids. V lost 5 bases to trimming and J lost 2 bases; unmatched junction nucleotides: 2. Germline V lookup: CDR1 ENHRY, CDR2 SYGVKD. CDR3 residues: CAISLGLAGAYNEQFF. The CDR3 nucleotides are TGTGCCATCAGTCTGGGACTAGCGGGAGCCTACAATGAGCAGTTCTTC.

The chain uses TRBV7-6 and TRBJ2-3; a possible D gene is TRBD2 (6 bases). V gave up 3 bases and J gave up 2 bases, with 18 bases separating them. The CDR3 covers 17 residues. Germline values: CDR1 SGHVS, CDR2 FNYEAQ. This chain's CDR3 is CASSLHDSGQITDTQYF. CDR3 bases: TGTGCCAGCAGCTTGCACGATAGCGGTCAGATCACAGATACGCAGTATTTT.

The chain employs TRBV6-5 and TRBJ2-1, with TRBD2 matching over 11 bases. Germline-derived CDR1 and CDR2 are MNHEY and SVGAGI. J was trimmed by 13 bases and V by 7 bases; bases with no gene match: 21. This CDR3 has 17 amino acids. In DNA form, the CDR3 reads TGTGCCAGCATTTCCCCTGACAGGGAGGGTAGCGGGAGGGCCCAGTTCTTC. Translating it yields CASISPDREGSGRAQFF.

This clonotype was seen more than once but under ten times. The gene calls are TRBV5-1 and TRBJ2-2; the match to TRBD1 covers 9 bases. CDR1 SGHRS and CDR2 YFSETQ come from the germline V gene. This CDR3 comprises 15 residues. Trimming removed 2 bases from V and 3 bases from J; junction bases left unmatched: 2. CDR3 coding DNA: TGCGCCAGCAGCTTCGGGGACAGGGACACCGGGGAGCTGTTTTTT. This encodes CASSFGDRDTGELFF.

This chain joins TRBV12-3 or TRBV12-4 and TRBJ2-3; 7 positions match TRBD1. This CDR3 comprises 16 residues. J lost 3 bases, V lost 3 bases, and 9 bases had no gene match. For the CDR3, the DNA is TGTGCCAGCAGTTTTAATAGGGGGCCCAGAACAGATACGCAGTATTTT. This codes for CASSFNRGPRTDTQYF.

This clonotype occurred a few times. The gene calls are TRBV28 and TRBJ2-3; D may be TRBD1 or TRBD2 (5 bases each). CDR1 MDHEN and CDR2 SYDVKM come from the germline V gene. This CDR3 is built from 14 residues. The ends were cut back, 6 bases at V and 2 bases at J, with 12 bases in the middle. DNA for the CDR3: TGTGCCAGCAGCCATAGGGACGTCACAGATACGCAGTATTTT. Amino acid sequence: CASSHRDVTDTQYF.

The rearrangement links TRBV10-3 to TRBJ2-3; TRBD2 matches at 11 bases. The CDR3 extends over 17 amino acids. After removal of 6 bases from V and 0 bases from J, the junction contained 8 bases not matched to a gene. Germline V gene data show CDR1 as ENHRY and CDR2 as SYGVKD. CDR3 in DNA: TGTGCCATCAGGAGTAGCGGGGGGGCCGCAAGCACAGATACGCAGTATTTT. Its translation: CAIRSSGGAASTDTQYF.

This chain connects TRBV6-1 to TRBJ1-2, with a weak D call TRBD1 (6 bases). The V gene's germline CDR1 is MNHNS and CDR2 SASEGT. There are 13 residues in the CDR3. V was shortened by 7 bases and J by 7 bases, with 16 bases between the two germline ends. The CDR3 DNA is TGTGCCAGCACTTGGGGGGGGGCGCCTGGCTACACCTTC. This encodes CASTWGGAPGYTF.

The chain has TRBV28 and TRBJ1-2; 7 bases line up with TRBD1. Germline CDR1 is MDHEN and CDR2 is SYDVKM. The V gene end was trimmed by 5 bases and the J gene end by 3 bases; junction bases not matched to a gene: 9. The length of the CDR3 is 15 residues. The CDR3 is CASSPPPGTDYGYTF. CDR3 nucleotides: TGTGCCAGCAGTCCTCCCCCCGGGACAGACTATGGCTACACCTTC.